This entry describes one TCR beta chain. Its antigen is unidentified. TCRdb's table, derived via immunoSEQ multiplex PCR, lists solely in-frame clones and lacks some. The sample shows about 120,000 clones, more than 85% of them seen only once. The data originate from a study of cytomegalovirus exposure and HLA in healthy donors. Findings and limits, study-wide: According to reports, the classifier identified cytomegalovirus status with high specificity and sensitivity. According to a subsequent analysis, TCR clusters identified in the first cohort showed a tendency to co-occur across the roughly 120 validation repertoires. Among the CMV-associated chains, a few were confirmed in vitro as specific for CMV antigens.

The length of the CDR3 is 16 residues. Looked up from germline, CDR1 is SGHRS and CDR2 is YFSETQ. V lost 4 bases and J lost 4; bases outside the gene matches: 9. It was the approximately 120-subject validation cohort, separate from the approximately 700-subject first cohort, to which the donors belonged. The V and J genes are TRBV5-1 and TRBJ2-3, with 10 nucleotides matching TRBD2. The sample comprised PBMCs. The receptor's source is a man aged 18 to 29 in good health and CMV-seropositive. The DNA of the CDR3 is TGCGCCAGCAGCCGGGGCCTAGCGGGGGAGGCAGATACGCAGTATTTT. Residues: CASSRGLAGEADTQYF.